Each of the 10 T cell receptor beta chains below was sequenced from the same sample in a study of beta chain features in type 1 diabetes. General study results and limits: Among all four CD4+ subsets, Type 1 diabetes patients had TCRB CDR3s that were moderately but significantly shorter.

The antigens of these receptors remain unknown. Expressed TCRB transcripts got sequenced, as all isolated RNA was reverse transcribed. Data came from immunoSEQ multiplex PCR; TCRdb stores just in-frame clones and leaves some out. The repertoire holds 120,000 or so clones, roughly 17% seen once, with around 2.5% in the top ten. Sequencing was performed on central memory CD4+ T cells from blood. The receptors originated from a man aged 18-30 years with type 1 diabetes.

This clone was seen many times. The chain uses TRBV30 and TRBJ2-5, with D uncertain. CDR1 GTSNPN and CDR2 SVGIG come from the germline V gene (reference sequence). This CDR3 is built from 12 residues. V lost 1 base and J lost 7, with 10 bases in between. In nucleotides, the CDR3 is TGTGCCTGGAGTGGCGAAGGTCGGACCCAGTACTTC. The encoded protein is CAWSGEGRTQYF.

Comments on this clone: An end of the junction differs from the germline gene, which may be a read error. The chain carries TRBV7-7 and TRBJ2-7, with TRBD1 matching over 11 bases. CDR1 and CDR2 from the germline V gene are SSHAT and FNYEAQ (reference sequence). This CDR3 is 14 amino acids long. The CDR3 DNA sequence: TGTGCTAGCAGCCCCGGGACAGGGGGCTACGAGCAGTACTTC. This sequence encodes CASSPGTGGYEQYF.

This clone was seen more than once but under ten times. The V gene is TRBV28, the J gene TRBJ1-1; no reliable D call. This CDR3 has 16 residues. Trimming left V 5 bases short and J 3 bases short, with 19 bases between. CDR1 and CDR2 (germline): MDHEN, SYDVKM. The CDR3 DNA reads TGTGCCAGCAGTCAACCCGTATTTAGGGAGGACACTGAAGCTTTCTTT. Its translation is CASSQPVFREDTEAFF. Complete variable domain (other parts from reference TRBV28 and TRBJ1-1): DVKVTQSSRYLVKRTGEKVFLECVQDMDHENMFWYRQDPGLGLRLIYFSYDVKMKEKGDIPEGYSVSREKKERFSLILESASTNQTSMYLCASSQPVFREDTEAFFGQGTRLTVV.

This clone was seen many times. The chain is built from TRBV29-1 and TRBJ2-7; possible D gene TRBD2, 5 bases. Trimming cost V 7 bases and J 4 bases, with 17 bases left between them. The CDR3 has 13 amino acids. Per germline, CDR1 SQVTM and CDR2 ANQGSEA. The CDR3 here is CSAQFGVKYEQYF. As DNA, the CDR3 is TGCAGCGCGCAGTTCGGGGTAAAGTACGAGCAGTACTTC.

V usage is TRBV5-4 and J usage is TRBJ2-6; D is undetermined. Germline CDR1 and CDR2: SGHNT and YYREEE (reference sequence). This CDR3 spans 15 amino acids. The V end lost 0 bases, the J end lost 4 bases, and 8 bases lay between the germline ends. This CDR3 reads CASSLGGSGANVLTF. CDR3 bases: TGTGCCAGCAGCTTGGGGGGATCCGGGGCCAACGTCCTGACTTTC.

This clone was counted between two and nine times. J is TRBJ1-2 and V is TRBV28; no definite D call. The CDR3 totals 13 residues. Trimming stripped 6 bases from V and 4 bases from J, with 12 bases between. Germline CDR1 and CDR2: MDHEN and SYDVKM. The CDR3 region is CASSFGLLYGYTF. The CDR3 DNA reads TGTGCCAGCAGCTTCGGGTTGCTCTATGGCTACACCTTC.

This clone was found a few times. This chain connects TRBV30 to TRBJ1-2, with D possibly matching TRBD1 (6 bases). The V and J ends lost 8 bases and 7 bases respectively, with 17 bases between them. This CDR3 is built from 12 residues. Germline V gives CDR1 GTSNPN, CDR2 SVGIG (reference sequence). As DNA, the CDR3 is TGTGCCGGGGGCCAGGGGCCGGGTGGCTACACCTTC. Its protein product is CAGGQGPGGYTF.

J is TRBJ2-7 and V is TRBV2; 7 bases map to TRBD2. V lost 3 bases to trimming and J lost 3 bases; unmatched junction nucleotides: 8. The CDR3 extends over 15 amino acids. Germline values: CDR1 SNHLY, CDR2 FYNNEI. The CDR3 reads CASSDQAGRYYEQYF. CDR3 DNA: TGTGCCAGCAGTGATCAAGCGGGGAGGTACTACGAGCAGTACTTC. Full variable domain (outside the CDR3, taken from reference TRBV2 and TRBJ2-7): EPEVTQTPSHQVTQMGQEVILRCVPISNHLYFYWYRQILGQKVEFLVSFYNNEISEKSEIFDDQFSVERPDGSNFTLKIRSTKLEDSAMYFCASSDQAGRYYEQYFGPGTRLTVT.

This clone is categorized as medium-sized. The gene calls are TRBV7-2 and TRBJ1-6; no firm D call. Germline V CDR1 and CDR2: SGHTA, FQGNSA. The CDR3 totals 13 residues. With 6 bases removed from V and 4 bases from J, the gap between germline ends came to 7 bases. The CDR3 DNA follows: TGTGCCAGCAGGGCGGAATATAATTCACCCCTCCACTTT. Amino acid sequence: CASRAEYNSPLHF.

This clone is a singleton in its sample. The CDR3 sequence: CASSVAVDRFPGNTIYF. For the CDR3, the DNA is TGTGCCAGCAGCGTAGCCGTGGACAGGTTCCCCGGAAACACCATATATTTT. V is TRBV9 and J is TRBJ1-3, with 7 bases fitting TRBD1. There are 17 residues in the CDR3. In germline, CDR1 is SGDLS, CDR2 YYNGEE. V lost 0 bases and J lost 4; bases outside the gene matches: 10.